One sample yielded the 31 T cell receptor beta chains listed below, sequenced in a study of brain metastases from non-small cell lung cancer. The repertoire was sequenced with immunoSEQ multiplex PCR; TCRdb's copy has only in-frame clones and lacks some. This sample has 1,200 to 1,500 clones, with roughly 82% found just once. Material for sequencing was tumor-adjacent normal tissue. These receptors were obtained from a donor at least 40 years old with non-small cell lung cancer.

The chain joins TRBV6-1 to TRBJ1-6; D gene unclear. V gave up 3 bases and J gave up 1 base, with 7 bases separating them. CDR1 is MNHNS and CDR2 is SASEGT in the germline V gene. This CDR3 contains 15 residues. CDR3 loop: CASSEQGSYNSPLHF. In DNA, the CDR3 is TGTGCCAGCAGTGAGCAAGGGTCCTATAATTCACCCCTCCACTTT.

The CDR3 loop is CAWSDPRTSGMGETQYF. In nucleotides, the CDR3 is TGTGCCTGGAGTGATCCGAGGACTAGCGGGATGGGAGAGACCCAGTACTTC. The chain combines TRBV30 with TRBJ2-5, with TRBD2 matching over 12 bases. The CDR3 is 17 amino acids. Germline CDR1 GTSNPN, CDR2 SVGIG (reference sequence). The V and J ends lost 1 base and 4 bases, in that order; junction bases with no gene match: 10.

This chain joins TRBV2 and TRBJ2-3; no clear D gene. The CDR3 loop spans 14 amino acids. Trimming stripped 6 bases from V and 3 bases from J, with 13 bases between. Germline V gene lookup returns CDR1 SNHLY and CDR2 FYNNEI. CDR3 protein: CASSVLDGTDTQYF. Written as DNA, the CDR3 is TGTGCCAGCAGCGTCCTTGATGGGACAGATACGCAGTATTTT. The full variable domain, rest sourced from reference TRBV2 and TRBJ2-3, is EPEVTQTPSHQVTQMGQEVILRCVPISNHLYFYWYRQILGQKVEFLVSFYNNEISEKSEIFDDQFSVERPDGSNFTLKIRSTKLEDSAMYFCASSVLDGTDTQYFGPGTRLTVL.

The chain is built from TRBV4-3 and TRBJ2-3; no reliable D call. CDR1 LGHNA and CDR2 YSLEER come from the germline V gene. The CDR3 has 13 amino acids. Trimming stripped 4 bases from V and 9 bases from J, with 14 bases between. The CDR3 DNA sequence: TGCGCCAGCAGCCCTAATAGTATACTAACGCAGTATTTT. Encoded protein: CASSPNSILTQYF.

The rearrangement uses TRBV12-3 or TRBV12-4 and TRBJ1-3; D uncertain. The CDR3 consists of 11 residues. Trimming stripped 6 bases from V and 4 bases from J, with 4 bases between. The DNA of the CDR3 is TGTGCCAGCAGGCGGGGAAACACCATATATTTT. It encodes CASRRGNTIYF.

The gene calls are TRBV27 and TRBJ2-2; possible D gene TRBD2, 6 bases. This CDR3 is built from 17 residues. V was cut by 4 bases and J by 6 bases, with 21 bases left in between. CDR1 is MNHEY, CDR2 SMNVEV, per germline (reference sequence). CDR3 loop: CASSSRLVGSVAGELFF. The CDR3 nucleotides read TGTGCCAGCAGTTCCCGACTAGTAGGTAGTGTGGCCGGGGAGCTGTTTTTT.

The rearrangement uses TRBV6-2 or TRBV6-3 and TRBJ2-7, with 8 bases lining up with TRBD1. Trimming took 1 base from V and 0 from J; bases not matched to a gene: 5. The CDR3 has 16 amino acids. Germline V gene data show CDR1 as MNHEY and CDR2 as SVGEGT. CDR3 sequence: CASSYYGQGFSYEQYF. CDR3 nucleotide sequence: TGTGCCAGCAGTTACTACGGACAGGGATTCTCCTACGAGCAGTACTTC.

The V gene is TRBV13, the J gene TRBJ1-4; D is perhaps TRBD1 (5 bases). CDR3 length equals 14 residues. The V end was cut by 9 bases, the J end by 5 bases, with 16 bases between. From germline, CDR1 is PRHDT and CDR2 FYEKMQ (reference sequence). The CDR3, as DNA: TGTGCCAGTCACACTGTAGGGGCGAATGAAAAACTGTTTTTT. Protein sequence: CASHTVGANEKLFF.

The CDR3 here is CASSESGGSNNEQFF. CDR3 sequence (DNA): TGTGCCAGCAGCGAAAGCGGGGGATCCAACAATGAGCAGTTCTTC. The gene calls are TRBV9 and TRBJ2-1, with 8 bases fitting TRBD2. There are 15 residues in the CDR3. The V and J ends lost 3 bases and 5 bases, in that order; junction bases with no gene match: 7. The germline V gene encodes CDR1 SGDLS and CDR2 YYNGEE. The variable domain in full, completed from reference TRBV9 and TRBJ2-1, reads DSGVTQTPKHLITATGQRVTLRCSPRSGDLSVYWYQQSLDQGLQFLIQYYNGEERAKGNILERFSAQQFPDLHSELNLSSLELGDSALYFCASSESGGSNNEQFFGPGTRLTVL.

The J gene is TRBJ2-2, the V gene TRBV5-6; D is uncertain. V dropped 2 bases and J dropped 5 bases, with 16 bases sitting between them. Per germline, CDR1 SGHDT and CDR2 YYEEEE. The CDR3 runs to 16 residues. The CDR3 protein is CASSFFQDWFTGELFF. The CDR3, as DNA: TGTGCCAGCAGCTTTTTCCAAGACTGGTTTACCGGGGAGCTGTTTTTT.

The chain links TRBV24-1 to TRBJ1-2; the match to TRBD1 covers 9 bases. Per germline, CDR1 KGHDR and CDR2 SFDVKD. The V segment lost 0 bases and the J segment 6 bases; nucleotides outside the gene matches: 4. The CDR3 has 15 amino acids. The CDR3 spells CATSDLGTGFNGYTF. CDR3 coding DNA: TGTGCCACCAGTGATTTGGGGACAGGGTTCAATGGCTACACCTTC.

The J gene is TRBJ1-6, the V gene TRBV19; tentative D call: TRBD1 (5 bases). Germline CDR1 and CDR2: LNHDA and SQIVND (reference sequence). The length of the CDR3 is 14 residues. Trimming cost V 8 bases and J 6 bases, with 14 bases left between them. In DNA, the CDR3 is TGTGCCAGTCAACGGGGCAGGGCTAATTCACCCCTCCACTTT. This codes for CASQRGRANSPLHF.

The CDR3 region is CASSFQPGAEAFF. The CDR3 DNA reads TGTGCCAGCAGCTTCCAACCGGGGGCGGAAGCTTTCTTT. J is TRBJ1-1 and V is TRBV7-2; tentative D call: TRBD1 (6 bases). The CDR3 length is 13 residues. Trimming removed 3 bases at V and 8 bases at J, with 13 bases between. Germline values: CDR1 SGHTA, CDR2 FQGNSA. Based on the CDR3 plus reference TRBV7-2 and TRBJ1-1, the full variable domain is GAGVSQSPSNKVTEKGKDVELRCDPISGHTALYWYRQSLGQGLEFLIYFQGNSAPDKSGLPSDRFSAERTGGSVSTLTIQRTQQEDSAVYLCASSFQPGAEAFFGQGTRLTVV.

V usage is TRBV24-1 and J usage is TRBJ2-5, with 12 bases aligning to TRBD2. V trimming: 4 bases; J trimming: 6 bases; junction bases outside the gene matches: 8. The germline CDR1 and CDR2 sequences are KGHDR and SFDVKD. This CDR3 comprises 16 residues. The CDR3 is CATSESTSGREKTQYF. CDR3 nucleotides: TGTGCCACCAGTGAATCGACTAGCGGGAGAGAAAAGACCCAGTACTTC.

This chain uses TRBV2 with TRBJ1-5; 8 nucleotides line up with TRBD1. Trimming at V came to 1 base and at J to 4 bases, leaving 6 bases not matched to a gene. The germline V gene has CDR1 SNHLY and CDR2 FYNNEI. The CDR3 is 16 residues long. CDR3 nucleotides: TGTGCCAGCAGTGAAGAAGGACAGGGAGGGAATCAGCCCCAGCATTTT. As protein: CASSEEGQGGNQPQHF.

The V call is TRBV30, the J call TRBJ1-2; 7 bases agree with TRBD1. This CDR3 is built from 15 residues. The V segment lost 3 bases and the J segment 4 bases; nucleotides outside the gene matches: 11. Germline assignment: CDR1 GTSNPN and CDR2 SVGIG (reference sequence). This CDR3 reads CAWRARDRNLYGYTF. The CDR3 nucleotides are TGTGCCTGGAGGGCCCGGGACAGAAATCTCTATGGCTACACCTTC.

This clone was counted once. The CDR3, as DNA: TGTGCCAGCAGTGAAGGACGGACTGAAGCTTTCTTT. Translating it yields CASSEGRTEAFF. V is TRBV25-1 and J is TRBJ1-1; D is unresolved. Looked up from germline, CDR1 is MGHDK and CDR2 is SYGVNS. V dropped 2 bases and J dropped 5 bases, with 6 bases sitting between them. The CDR3 is made up of 12 amino acids.

The rearrangement joins TRBV15 to TRBJ2-7; D is undetermined. This CDR3 has 15 amino acids. V shed 0 bases and J shed 0 bases, with 9 bases lying between them. CDR1 and CDR2 (germline): LNHNV, YYDKDF (reference sequence). This chain's CDR3 is CATSRDRGGSYEQYF. CDR3 DNA sequence: TGTGCCACCAGCAGAGATCGCGGCGGCTCCTACGAGCAGTACTTC.

The chain carries TRBV19 and TRBJ2-7; no firm D call. Trimming left V 5 bases short and J 6 bases short, with 17 bases between. CDR3 size: 14 residues. From germline, CDR1 is LNHDA and CDR2 SQIVND (reference sequence). CDR3 DNA sequence: TGTGCCAGTAGTCTGAGACCAAGGAGTAGCGAGCAGTACTTC. Translated: CASSLRPRSSEQYF.

The chain links TRBV10-1 to TRBJ2-2; D not resolved. The CDR3 sequence is 13 residues long. The germline V gene has CDR1 WNHNN and CDR2 SYGVQD (reference sequence). Trimming removed 6 bases at V and 3 bases at J, with 8 bases between. The CDR3: CASSPLYTGELFF. CDR3 DNA: TGCGCCAGCAGCCCACTATACACCGGGGAGCTGTTTTTT.

This chain connects TRBV9 to TRBJ2-1, with D uncertain. This CDR3 has 13 amino acids. The V and J ends lost 0 bases and 7 bases respectively, with 8 bases between them. Germline V gives CDR1 SGDLS, CDR2 YYNGEE. The CDR3 DNA follows: TGTGCCAGCAGCGTAGCTACGGTAAATGAGCAGTTCTTC. Translating gives CASSVATVNEQFF. Full variable domain (missing parts from reference TRBV9 and TRBJ2-1): DSGVTQTPKHLITATGQRVTLRCSPRSGDLSVYWYQQSLDQGLQFLIQYYNGEERAKGNILERFSAQQFPDLHSELNLSSLELGDSALYFCASSVATVNEQFFGPGTRLTVL.

This chain connects TRBV28 to TRBJ2-3; maybe TRBD2 (5 bases). The CDR3 sequence is 16 residues long. In germline, CDR1 is MDHEN, CDR2 SYDVKM. The germline V and J ends were trimmed by 7 bases and 3 bases, with 20 bases remaining between them. CDR3 sequence: CASTPRRREITDTQYF. CDR3 nucleotides: TGTGCCAGCACCCCGAGGCGTAGGGAGATAACAGATACGCAGTATTTT.

This clone was seen a single time. V and J are TRBV15 and TRBJ2-1; either TRBD1 or TRBD2 may fit D (5 bases each). In germline, CDR1 is LNHNV, CDR2 YYDKDF (reference sequence). The CDR3 has 17 residues. V was shortened by 1 base and J by 5 bases, with 18 bases between the two germline ends. In DNA, the CDR3 is TGTGCCACCAGCAGAGGGGGACCCACCCTCTTCCACAATGAGCAGTTCTTC. This translates into CATSRGGPTLFHNEQFF.

Note on this clone: Given a much more abundant clone one base away, this may be a read error. V and J are TRBV29-1 and TRBJ2-5; the D gene is possibly TRBD1 (6 bases). Germline V gives CDR1 SQVTM, CDR2 ANQGSEA. The CDR3 is 16 amino acids. Trimming stripped 5 bases from V and 2 bases from J, with 21 bases between. CDR3 loop: CSVILYLDRLQETQYF. CDR3 sequence (DNA): TGCAGCGTTATACTCTACTTAGACAGGCTTCAAGAGACCCAGTACTTC.

Relative to its sample, this clone is large. The chain has TRBV5-4 and TRBJ2-7; 9 nucleotides match TRBD1. Germline CDR1 reads SGHNT; CDR2 reads YYREEE (reference sequence). The CDR3 extends over 15 amino acids. V lost 3 bases and J lost 4; bases outside the gene matches: 8. CDR3 nucleotides: TGTGCCAGCAGCTCCCCGGGACAGGGTGATTACGAGCAGTACTTC. As protein: CASSSPGQGDYEQYF.

The V and J genes are TRBV5-6 and TRBJ2-2; D remains ambiguous. Germline-derived CDR1 and CDR2 are SGHDT and YYEEEE. The ends were cut back, 2 bases at V and 6 bases at J, with 8 bases in the middle. CDR3 length equals 13 residues. The CDR3 bases are TGTGCCAGCAGCTTCCCCGGTCCCGGGGAGCTGTTTTTT. It translates to CASSFPGPGELFF.

The rearrangement links TRBV29-1 to TRBJ1-2; no clear D gene. Germline CDR1 is SQVTM and CDR2 is ANQGSEA. The CDR3 runs to 13 residues. V was pared by 7 bases and J by 5 bases, with 17 bases between. The chain's CDR3 is CSALPVSRYGYTF. CDR3 DNA sequence: TGCAGCGCCCTCCCAGTTTCTAGGTATGGCTACACCTTC.

This sequence joins TRBV5-4 and TRBJ2-1, with TRBD2 matching over 11 bases. The CDR3 runs 15 residues. Per germline, CDR1 SGHNT and CDR2 YYREEE (reference sequence). The V segment lost 7 bases and the J segment 4 bases; nucleotides outside the gene matches: 7. The CDR3 region has the DNA TGTGCCAGCTGGCCCGGGACTAGCGGATACAATGAGCAGTTCTTC. Translation gives CASWPGTSGYNEQFF.

The V gene is TRBV28, the J gene TRBJ1-2, with D perhaps TRBD1 (6 bases). Germline V gene sequence: CDR1 MDHEN, CDR2 SYDVKM. Trimming removed 5 bases at V and 2 bases at J, with 21 bases between. The CDR3 loop spans 17 amino acids. The CDR3 reads CASSDTGTRASNYGYTF. The DNA for the CDR3 is TGTGCCAGCAGTGACACAGGGACTAGGGCTTCAAACTATGGCTACACCTTC.

This rearrangement joins TRBV27 to TRBJ1-4; 8 bases align to TRBD1. The CDR3 spans 15 residues. Per germline, CDR1 MNHEY and CDR2 SMNVEV (reference sequence). With V trimmed by 4 bases and J by 8 bases, 9 bases remained unmatched. CDR3 in DNA: TGTGCCAGCAGTTCAGAAACAGGGGGAATCGAAAAACTGTTTTTT. Translating gives CASSSETGGIEKLFF.

Of note for this clone: One junction end does not reproduce the germline sequence, and a read error may be involved. The J gene is TRBJ2-2, the V gene TRBV5-1, with D possibly TRBD2 on 5 matching bases. The CDR3 loop spans 14 amino acids. The V gene's germline CDR1 is SGHRS and CDR2 YFSETQ. In DNA form, the CDR3 reads TGCACCAGCAGCTTGGTGGAGAACACCGGGGAGCTATTTTTT. It encodes CTSSLVENTGELFF.